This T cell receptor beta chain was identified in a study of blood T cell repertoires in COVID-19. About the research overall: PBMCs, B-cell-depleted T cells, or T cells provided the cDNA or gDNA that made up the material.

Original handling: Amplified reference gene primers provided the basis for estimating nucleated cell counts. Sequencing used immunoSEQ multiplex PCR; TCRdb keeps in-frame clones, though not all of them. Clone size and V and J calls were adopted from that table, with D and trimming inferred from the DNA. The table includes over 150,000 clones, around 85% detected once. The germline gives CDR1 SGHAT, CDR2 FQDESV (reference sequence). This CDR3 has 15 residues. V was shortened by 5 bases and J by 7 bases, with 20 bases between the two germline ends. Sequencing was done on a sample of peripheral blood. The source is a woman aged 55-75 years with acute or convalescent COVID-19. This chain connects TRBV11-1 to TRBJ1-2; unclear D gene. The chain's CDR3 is CASSPQASNVRGYTF. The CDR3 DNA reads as TGTGCCAGCAGCCCCCAAGCATCGAATGTCCGTGGCTACACCTTC.